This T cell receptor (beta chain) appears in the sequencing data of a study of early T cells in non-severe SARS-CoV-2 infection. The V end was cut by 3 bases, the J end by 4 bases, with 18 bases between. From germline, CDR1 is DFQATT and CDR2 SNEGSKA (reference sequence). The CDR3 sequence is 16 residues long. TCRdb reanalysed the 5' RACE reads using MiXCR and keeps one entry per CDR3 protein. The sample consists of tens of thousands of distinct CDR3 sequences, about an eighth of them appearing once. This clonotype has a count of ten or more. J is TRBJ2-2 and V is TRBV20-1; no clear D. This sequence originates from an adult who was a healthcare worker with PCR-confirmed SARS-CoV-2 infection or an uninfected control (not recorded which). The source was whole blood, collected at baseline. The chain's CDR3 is CSARDTGGRSTGELFF. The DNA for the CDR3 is TGCAGTGCTAGGGATACGGGCGGCCGTTCCACCGGGGAGCTGTTTTTT.